These T cell receptor beta chains were read from a single sample in a study of tumor and adjacent non-tumor tissue in lung cancer. From the multiplex PCR reads, TCRdb called clonotypes with MiXCR, one entry per CDR3 protein. This sample yields some 99,000 distinct CDR3 sequences, of which 62% are seen a single time; around 17% belongs to the top ten. The specimen sequenced was distant non-tumor lung tissue. All receptors derive from a man in his 60s with non-small cell lung cancer. The CDR3 runs from the conserved cysteine through the conserved F or W. Fields, in order: V gene, J gene, clone size, D gene, CDR3 protein, CDR3 DNA. A D gene is named only where the DNA matches it firmly. Clone size is shown for a subset of rows, as once, few, many or a class of expanded clone.

TRBV20-1	TRBJ2-3	many	TRBD2	CSARTGTSGRSDTQYF	TGCAGTGCTAGAACTGGGACTAGCGGGAGGTCAGATACGCAGTATTTT
TRBV7-3	TRBJ2-2	few	-	CASSLLPTGELFF	TGTGCCAGCAGCTTACTACCCACCGGGGAGCTGTTTTTT
TRBV7-2	TRBJ2-5	-	TRBD2	CASNSLAYQESQYF	TGTGCCAGCAACTCACTAGCGTACCAAGAGAGCCAGTACTTC
TRBV5-1	TRBJ1-2	-	TRBD1	CASSLSGTGGGYTF	TGCGCCAGCAGCTTGTCCGGGACAGGGGGTGGCTACACCTTC
TRBV11-3	TRBJ2-1	-	-	CAGSLASGNYNEQFF	TGTGCCGGTAGCTTAGCCAGCGGTAACTACAATGAGCAGTTCTTC
TRBV5-1	TRBJ2-3	-	-	CASSLDGARNTQYF	TGCGCCAGCAGCTTGGATGGGGCCAGAAATACGCAGTATTTT
TRBV4-1	TRBJ1-4	-	-	CVSSQAGLSNEKLFF	TGCGTCAGCAGCCAAGCGGGTCTATCTAATGAAAAACTGTTTTTT
TRBV5-1	TRBJ2-5	-	-	CASSLGSGTEETLYF	TGCGCCAGCAGCTTGGGTAGCGGTACCGAAGAGACCCTGTACTTC
TRBV30	TRBJ2-7	few	TRBD1	CAWTPAGTGTYEQYF	TGTGCCTGGACCCCGGCCGGGACAGGCACCTACGAGCAGTACTTC
TRBV29-1	TRBJ2-7	-	TRBD2	CSVRTSGVYEQHF	TGTAGCGTTCGGACTAGCGGGGTCTACGAGCAGCACTTC
TRBV29-1	TRBJ1-2	-	-	CSVEASNCVYTF	TGCAGCGTTGAGGCAAGTAACTGTGTCTACACCTTC
TRBV5-4	TRBJ2-3	-	-	CASSGGTLSTDTQYF	TGTGCCAGCAGCGGAGGGACTTTAAGCACAGATACGCAGTATTTT
TRBV6-5	TRBJ2-6	-	-	CACSPDRRSSGANVLTF	TGTGCCTGCAGTCCTGACAGGCGTTCCTCTGGGGCCAACGTCTTGACTTTC
TRBV6-5	TRBJ2-1	-	-	CASSYQWGNEHFF	TGTGCCAGCAGTTACCAGTGGGGGAATGAGCATTTCTTC
TRBV6-6	TRBJ2-5	-	TRBD2	CTSSYAGGPQKTQYF	TGTACCAGCAGTTACGCGGGGGGGCCCCAAAAGACCCAGTACTTC
TRBV9	TRBJ2-1	-	TRBD2	CVSSVGLAGGPYNEQFF	TGTGTCAGCAGCGTAGGGCTAGCGGGAGGGCCTTACAATGAGCAGTTCTTC
TRBV6-6	TRBJ2-1	-	TRBD2	CASSYRLAGTNEQFF	TGTGCCAGCAGTTACAGACTAGCGGGGACCAATGAGCAGTTCTTC
TRBV12-3/TRBV12-4	TRBJ1-1	once	-	CARSRRNAEAFF	TGTGCCAGGAGCCGGAGGAACGCTGAAGCTTTCTTT
TRBV28	TRBJ2-1	many	TRBD1	CASSKQTGREQFF	TGTGCCAGCAGTAAACAGACAGGGCGGGAGCAGTTCTTC
TRBV11-3	TRBJ2-7	-	-	CASSLDRDEQYF	TGTGCCAGCAGCTTAGATCGAGACGAGCAATACTTC
TRBV29-1	TRBJ2-7	-	-	CSVRTDYEQYF	TGCAGCGTTCGAACAGATTATGAGCAGTACTTC
TRBV5-6	TRBJ2-7	-	TRBD2	CASSLEAGGLEQCF	TGTGCTAGCAGCTTGGAAGCGGGAGGGCTCGAGCAGTGCTTC
TRBV6-2/TRBV6-3	TRBJ2-2	-	-	CASSYLEVGELLF	TGTGCCAGCAGTTACCTGGAAGTCGGGGAGCTGCTTTTT
TRBV11-2	TRBJ2-1	-	-	CTSSQWEFPEQLF	TGTACCAGCAGCCAGTGGGAATTTCCTGAGCAGTTATTC
TRBV5-1	TRBJ1-2	-	TRBD1	CASGYRDSSNGYAF	TGCGCCAGCGGCTACCGGGACAGCTCGAATGGCTACGCCTTC
TRBV5-1	TRBJ1-1	many	-	CASREKDFHTEAFF	TGCGCCAGCAGGGAAAAGGACTTTCACACTGAAGCTTTCTTT
TRBV4-3	TRBJ1-2	-	-	CASNQDPPIKGYTF	TGCGCCAGCAACCAAGATCCGCCAATTAAAGGCTACACCTTC
TRBV25-1	TRBJ2-2	-	-	CASSQTSGYTGELFF	TGTGCCAGCAGTCAAACCTCAGGGTACACCGGGGAGCTGTTTTTT
TRBV6-2/TRBV6-3	TRBJ1-5	many	-	CASSPGGWRQPQHF	TGTGCCAGCAGCCCCGGGGGGTGGCGACAGCCCCAGCATTTT
TRBV9	TRBJ2-1	-	TRBD2	CASGSGRSNEQFF	TGTGCCAGCGGAAGCGGGAGGTCCAATGAGCAGTTCTTC
TRBV2	TRBJ1-1	few	-	CASSETEIEAIF	TGTGCCAGCAGTGAAACCGAGATTGAAGCTATCTTT
TRBV15	TRBJ2-3	many	-	CATSRVDSTDTQYF	TGTGCCACCAGCAGAGTGGACAGCACAGATACGCAGTATTTT
TRBV6-4	TRBJ2-4	few	-	CASKGAGSLAKNIQYF	TGTGCCAGCAAAGGGGCGGGCAGCCTAGCCAAAAACATTCAGTACTTC
TRBV28	TRBJ1-2	-	-	CASTKDSYISGYTF	TGTGCCAGCACGAAGGACAGCTACATCTCTGGCTACACCTTC
TRBV12-3/TRBV12-4	TRBJ1-1	many	-	CASSLFAGEAFF	TGTGCCAGCAGTTTATTTGCAGGCGAAGCTTTCTTT
TRBV6-5	TRBJ2-1	-	-	CASSQISDEQFF	TGTGCCAGCAGTCAGATTAGCGATGAGCAGTTCTTC
TRBV20-1	TRBJ1-1	-	TRBD1	CSAGTGFMNNEAFF	TGCAGTGCTGGGACAGGGTTCATGAACAATGAAGCTTTCTTT
TRBV29-1	TRBJ2-7	-	-	CNVGQVGGYEQYF	TGCAACGTCGGGCAAGTTGGAGGGTACGAGCAGTACTTC
TRBV20-1	TRBJ1-5	-	-	CSARGEGAGNQPQHF	TGCAGTGCTAGAGGGGAAGGGGCTGGCAATCAGCCCCAGCACTTT
TRBV5-6	TRBJ2-4	many	-	CASSFSSTTKNIQYF	TGTGCCAGCAGCTTTTCTAGCACGACCAAAAACATTCAGTACTTC
TRBV6-1	TRBJ1-2	many	TRBD1	CASSAGQGLYGYTF	TGTGCCAGCAGTGCGGGACAGGGATTATATGGCTACACCTTC
TRBV11-1	TRBJ2-1	once	-	CASSRRGQTYNEHFF	TGTGCCAGCAGCCGGAGGGGACAGACATACAATGAGCACTTCTTC
TRBV12-5	TRBJ2-3	-	-	CASGWGHTDTQYF	TGTGCTAGTGGGTGGGGACACACAGATACACAGTATTTT
TRBV4-1	TRBJ2-7	-	-	CASSQGGHGLCEQYF	TGCGCCAGCAGCCAAGGAGGCCATGGGTTATGCGAGCAGTACTTC
TRBV12-3/TRBV12-4	TRBJ1-2	once	-	CASRGGQANYGYTF	TGTGCCAGCAGAGGAGGCCAAGCTAACTATGGCTACACCTTC
TRBV5-8	TRBJ2-1	-	TRBD1	CASTTLDRGKWKFF	TGTGCCAGCACCACCCTAGACAGGGGTAAATGGAAGTTCTTC
TRBV6-5	TRBJ2-2	-	-	CASRHKGGGNTEEPFF	TGTGCCAGCAGACATAAGGGAGGCGGGAACACCGAGGAGCCGTTTTTT
TRBV29-1	TRBJ2-3	-	-	CSAEIGVECTDTQYF	TGCAGCGCCGAAATAGGGGTTGAGTGCACAGATACCCAGTATTTT
TRBV29-1	TRBJ2-1	-	-	CSASGSYNEQLF	TGCAGCGCTTCGGGGAGCTACAATGAGCAGCTCTTC
TRBV14	TRBJ2-7	-	TRBD1	CAGSQLGQGFYEQYF	TGTGCCGGCAGCCAACTAGGACAGGGGTTCTACGAGCAGTACTTC
TRBV4-3	TRBJ2-2	-	-	CASHQGPRFTGELFF	TGCGCCAGCCACCAAGGCCCCCGCTTCACCGGGGAGCTGTTTTTT
TRBV6-4	TRBJ2-1	-	-	CASSDSGYFNEQFF	TGTGCCAGCAGTGACTCGGGGTACTTCAATGAGCAGTTCTTC
TRBV12-3/TRBV12-4	TRBJ2-3	-	-	CASTPGVSDTQYF	TGTGCCAGCACCCCCGGCGTCTCAGATACGCAGTACTTT
TRBV6-2/TRBV6-3	TRBJ1-2	-	-	CASSYAGASNYGYIF	TGTGCCAGCAGTTACGCCGGGGCCTCTAATTATGGCTACATCTTC
TRBV7-2	TRBJ2-3	-	-	CVSSSQRYDTDTQYF	TGTGTCAGCAGCTCACAGCGGTACGACACAGATACACAGTATTTT
TRBV4-1	TRBJ1-5	many	-	CASSRGLNQPQHF	TGCGCCAGCAGTCGGGGGCTCAATCAGCCCCAGCATTTT